This passage covers 32 T cell receptor beta chains from one sample sequenced in a study of early stage breast cancer tumors. Method: immunoSEQ multiplex PCR; TCRdb's copy keeps in-frame clones and lacks some. The sample includes about 4,800 clones, about 70% of them seen just once. The sample comprised normal breast tissue next to the tumor. These receptors all come from a person aged 55 to 69 with breast cancer.

V and J are TRBV11-2 and TRBJ2-4; 13 nucleotides line up with TRBD2. CDR3 length: 18 residues. The J segment lost 0 bases and the V segment lost 4 bases, leaving 6 bases of the junction unmatched. Germline CDR1 reads SGHAT; CDR2 reads FQNNGV. This chain's CDR3 is CASSWPGLAGLAKNIQYF. For the CDR3, the DNA is TGTGCCAGCAGCTGGCCGGGACTAGCGGGGTTAGCCAAAAACATTCAGTACTTC.

This clone was seen only once. This chain links TRBV27 with TRBJ1-1, with D possibly TRBD1 on 6 matching bases. This CDR3 has 14 residues. Germline assignment: CDR1 MNHEY and CDR2 SMNVEV (reference sequence). V was pared by 3 bases and J by 2 bases, with 10 bases between. CDR3 DNA: TGTGCCAGCAGTTTGGGGGGCGTTAACACTGAAGCTTTCTTT. Translation gives CASSLGGVNTEAFF.

There are a few counts of this clone. The J gene is TRBJ2-1, the V gene TRBV19; TRBD1 matches 7 bases. With 5 bases clipped from V and 3 bases from J, the junction kept 4 bases outside the gene matches. Germline CDR1 and CDR2: LNHDA and SQIVND (reference sequence). This CDR3 spans 14 amino acids. The CDR3 DNA reads as TGTGCCAGTAGTGCAGGGGGTGACTACAATGAGCAGTTCTTC. As protein: CASSAGGDYNEQFF.

This clone has a handful of counts. This rearrangement joins TRBV10-3 to TRBJ1-1; D is undetermined. CDR3 length: 16 residues. Germline CDR1 ENHRY, CDR2 SYGVKD. Trimming pared 4 bases from V and 4 bases from J, leaving 19 bases between. The CDR3 region has the DNA TGTGCCATCAGTGCCGCAGCTGGGGATTTTTTCACTGAAGCTTTCTTT. This encodes CAISAAAGDFFTEAFF.

This clone was detected once. The chain has TRBV9 and TRBJ2-1, with unresolved D. The germline V and J ends were trimmed by 4 bases and 7 bases, with 12 bases remaining between them. This CDR3 is 13 amino acids long. The germline CDR1 and CDR2 sequences are SGDLS and YYNGEE. The CDR3 is CASSRGDGNEQFF. For the CDR3, the DNA is TGTGCCAGCAGCCGCGGTGACGGGAATGAGCAGTTCTTC. The full variable domain, completed using reference TRBV9 and TRBJ2-1, is DSGVTQTPKHLITATGQRVTLRCSPRSGDLSVYWYQQSLDQGLQFLIQYYNGEERAKGNILERFSAQQFPDLHSELNLSSLELGDSALYFCASSRGDGNEQFFGPGTRLTVL.

This chain uses TRBV9 with TRBJ2-1; 8 bases align to TRBD2. With V trimmed by 1 base and J by 0 bases, 3 bases remained unmatched. The CDR3 is made up of 16 amino acids. Germline assignment: CDR1 SGDLS and CDR2 YYNGEE. The CDR3 region is CASSVWGTSSYNEQFF. CDR3 in DNA: TGTGCCAGCAGCGTATGGGGGACTAGCTCCTACAATGAGCAGTTCTTC.

The rearrangement links TRBV6-4 to TRBJ1-1, with D maybe TRBD1 (6 bases). The V end was cut by 8 bases, the J end by 0 bases, with 16 bases between. Germline V gene sequence: CDR1 MRHNA, CDR2 SNTAGT. The CDR3 loop spans 15 amino acids. The CDR3 region is CASRQDSLVNTEAFF. The CDR3 coding sequence is TGTGCCAGCCGCCAGGACAGCCTAGTGAACACTGAAGCTTTCTTT.

This chain connects TRBV7-6 to TRBJ2-1; 11 bases agree with TRBD2. The CDR3 has 16 amino acids. Germline CDR1 SGHVS, CDR2 FNYEAQ. V lost 5 bases to trimming and J lost 2 bases; unmatched junction nucleotides: 5. CDR3 residues: CASSTLAGGAYNEQFF. DNA for the CDR3: TGTGCCAGCAGCACTCTAGCGGGGGGTGCCTACAATGAGCAGTTCTTC.

The chain recombines TRBV6-1 with TRBJ2-2; tentatively, D is TRBD2 (6 bases). CDR1 and CDR2 from the germline V gene are MNHNS and SASEGT. The length of the CDR3 is 14 residues. The V gene lost 6 bases and the J gene lost 0 bases, with 8 bases spanning the gap. In DNA, the CDR3 is TGTGCCAGCAGGGAGGGCGCGAACACCGGGGAGCTGTTTTTT. Its protein is CASREGANTGELFF.

The chain joins TRBV29-1 to TRBJ1-2; no reliable D call. CDR1 SQVTM and CDR2 ANQGSEA come from the germline V gene. The CDR3 consists of 14 residues. V was clipped by 0 bases and J by 4 bases, with 12 bases between them. Here the CDR3 DNA reads TGCAGCGTTGAAGATCCTGACAAGCTCTATGGCTACACCTTC. This encodes CSVEDPDKLYGYTF.

This chain connects TRBV4-1 to TRBJ2-6; D remains ambiguous. CDR3 length: 21 residues. Germline V gene sequence: CDR1 MGHRA, CDR2 YSYEKL. Trimming removed 3 bases at V and 0 bases at J, with 24 bases between. The CDR3 DNA is TGCGCCAGCAGCCATTCCCAATTGACGGAAGACTTAAACTCTGGGGCCAACGTCCTGACTTTC. It translates to CASSHSQLTEDLNSGANVLTF.

The rearrangement links TRBV15 to TRBJ2-1; D is uncertain. In germline, CDR1 is LNHNV, CDR2 YYDKDF (reference sequence). This CDR3 has 12 amino acids. Trimming shortened V by 5 bases and J by 6 bases, and 8 bases separated the two germline ends. The CDR3 sequence is CATSVTGNEQFF. CDR3 coding DNA: TGTGCCACCAGCGTGACGGGCAATGAGCAGTTCTTC.

The rearrangement joins TRBV6-5 to TRBJ1-2; D remains ambiguous. V was shortened by 0 bases and J by 8 bases, with 19 bases between the two germline ends. CDR3 length equals 16 residues. CDR1 and CDR2 (germline): MNHEY, SVGAGI. CDR3 in DNA: TGTGCCAGCAGTTACTCGAAAGTGAGGGATCTTCGGGGCTACACCTTC. Encoded protein: CASSYSKVRDLRGYTF.

This clone was seen a handful of times. V and J are TRBV6-5 and TRBJ2-1, with 7 bases matching TRBD2. The CDR3 contains 14 residues. Germline CDR1 reads MNHEY; CDR2 reads SVGAGI. With V trimmed by 6 bases and J by 4 bases, 6 bases remained unmatched. CDR3 amino acids: CASRERGGYNEQFF. The CDR3 nucleotides are TGTGCCAGCAGGGAGCGGGGCGGTTACAATGAGCAGTTCTTC.

The V call is TRBV6-6, the J call TRBJ1-6; D not resolved. Trimming shortened V by 6 bases and J by 5 bases, and 17 bases separated the two germline ends. CDR1 and CDR2 from the germline V gene are MNHNY and SVGAGI (reference sequence). The CDR3 runs to 16 residues. The CDR3 sequence is CASSLREAWDNSPLHF. The CDR3 DNA is TGTGCCAGCAGCCTCCGGGAGGCATGGGATAATTCACCCCTCCACTTT.

V and J are TRBV30 and TRBJ1-2, with D possibly being TRBD1 (5 bases). Trimming left V 8 bases short and J 2 bases short, with 15 bases between. Germline V CDR1 and CDR2: GTSNPN, SVGIG (reference sequence). CDR3 length: 13 residues. The CDR3 spells CANRDGSNYGYTF. The DNA of the CDR3 is TGTGCCAACCGGGACGGCTCCAACTATGGCTACACCTTC.

The rearrangement links TRBV7-8 to TRBJ2-1; 7 nucleotides line up with TRBD2. This CDR3 has 17 residues. Germline V lookup: CDR1 SGHVS, CDR2 FQNEAQ. V lost 4 bases, J lost 0 bases, and 9 bases stayed unmatched. The CDR3 loop is CASSSGLGGSSYNEQFF. CDR3 in DNA: TGTGCCAGCAGCTCGGGGTTGGGCGGGAGCTCCTACAATGAGCAGTTCTTC.

The rearrangement uses TRBV30 and TRBJ1-1; TRBD1 might be the D (6 bases). CDR1 is GTSNPN, CDR2 SVGIG, per germline (reference sequence). Trimming removed 3 bases from V and 3 bases from J, with 8 bases in between. The CDR3 has 12 amino acids. Here the CDR3 reads CAWRGAHTEAFF. In nucleotides, the CDR3 is TGTGCCTGGAGGGGGGCCCACACTGAAGCTTTCTTT.

The chain has TRBV7-3 and TRBJ2-5; TRBD2 matches 14 bases. Germline lookup yields CDR1 SGHTA and CDR2 FQGTGA. The CDR3 sequence is 15 residues long. V shed 4 bases, J shed 3 bases, and the junction held 1 base outside the gene matches. The CDR3 sequence: CASSSGLAGEETQYF. Written as DNA, the CDR3 is TGTGCCAGCAGCTCGGGACTAGCGGGGGAAGAGACCCAGTACTTC.

The chain has TRBV18 and TRBJ2-1, with 8 nucleotides matching TRBD1. With V trimmed by 5 bases and J by 0 bases, 3 bases remained unmatched. The germline gives CDR1 KGHSH, CDR2 LQKENI. CDR3 length: 15 residues. CDR3 protein: CASSDRGSSYNEQFF. CDR3 nucleotides: TGTGCCAGCTCAGACAGGGGAAGCTCCTACAATGAGCAGTTCTTC.

This clone was detected a few times. This chain connects TRBV9 to TRBJ1-5; TRBD1 agrees at 8 bases. CDR1 and CDR2 (germline): SGDLS, YYNGEE. This CDR3 spans 15 amino acids. Trimming at V came to 2 bases and at J to 6 bases, leaving 7 bases not matched to a gene. CDR3 residues: CASSVGTGVGQPQHF. CDR3 DNA sequence: TGTGCCAGCAGCGTCGGGACAGGTGTCGGTCAGCCCCAGCATTTT. The full variable domain, with the rest looked up from reference TRBV9 and TRBJ1-5, is DSGVTQTPKHLITATGQRVTLRCSPRSGDLSVYWYQQSLDQGLQFLIQYYNGEERAKGNILERFSAQQFPDLHSELNLSSLELGDSALYFCASSVGTGVGQPQHFGDGTRLSIL.

The chain employs TRBV5-1 and TRBJ2-2; 7 bases match TRBD1. After removal of 3 bases from V and 10 bases from J, the junction contained 12 bases not matched to a gene. The CDR3 sequence is 15 residues long. The V gene's germline CDR1 is SGHRS and CDR2 YFSETQ. The CDR3 region has the DNA TGCGCCAGCAGCTCCGCCCCAAATGGACAGGCGGAGCTGTTTTTT. It translates to CASSSAPNGQAELFF.

This clone was recorded a few times. The chain recombines TRBV19 with TRBJ2-3; D is possibly TRBD2 (5 bases). The CDR3 contains 17 residues. Germline CDR1 is LNHDA and CDR2 is SQIVND (reference sequence). The germline V and J ends were trimmed by 3 bases and 2 bases, with 18 bases remaining between them. In DNA, the CDR3 is TGTGCCAGTAGTATTGCCGCGGGTTTGCATACCACAGATACGCAGTATTTT. Residues: CASSIAAGLHTTDTQYF.

The genes are TRBV5-4 and TRBJ2-5; TRBD1 matches at 10 bases. V lost 4 bases, J lost 2 bases, and 8 bases stayed unmatched. The CDR3 has 16 residues. CDR1 is SGHNT and CDR2 is YYREEE in the germline V gene (reference sequence). In nucleotides, the CDR3 is TGTGCCAGCAGCCAAGTCCAGGACAGGGGGCAAGAGACCCAGTACTTC. Translated, it gives CASSQVQDRGQETQYF.

The chain recombines TRBV2 with TRBJ2-1; D gene uncertain. The CDR3 contains 12 residues. Trimming stripped 3 bases from V and 15 bases from J, with 15 bases between. Germline CDR1 is SNHLY and CDR2 is FYNNEI. Written as DNA, the CDR3 is TGTGCCAGCAGTGAGTCCCTAGGCCCGCGGTTCTTC. Its protein product is CASSESLGPRFF. Drawing the rest from reference TRBV2 and TRBJ2-1, the complete variable domain is EPEVTQTPSHQVTQMGQEVILRCVPISNHLYFYWYRQILGQKVEFLVSFYNNEISEKSEIFDDQFSVERPDGSNFTLKIRSTKLEDSAMYFCASSESLGPRFFGPGTRLTVL.

The chain recombines TRBV7-2 with TRBJ2-1; 9 bases match TRBD1. Trimming removed 0 bases from V and 9 bases from J; junction bases left unmatched: 9. This CDR3 spans 16 amino acids. In germline, CDR1 is SGHTA, CDR2 FQGNSA. The CDR3 bases are TGTGCCAGCAGCTTAGCTTCCGGGACAGGGTTCATTGAGCAGTTCTTC. It translates to CASSLASGTGFIEQFF.

This clone came up a few times. This chain joins TRBV5-1 and TRBJ2-3, with 9 bases aligning to TRBD1. Germline CDR1 SGHRS, CDR2 YFSETQ. This CDR3 has 17 residues. V shed 5 bases and J 1 base; nucleotides not matched to a gene: 11. In DNA, the CDR3 is TGCGCCAGCAGGGCGAGGGGACAGGGTTATGGCACAGATACGCAGTATTTT. Protein product: CASRARGQGYGTDTQYF.

J is TRBJ2-1 and V is TRBV19; 12 nucleotides line up with TRBD2. Germline CDR1 LNHDA, CDR2 SQIVND (reference sequence). The V gene end was trimmed by 5 bases and the J gene end by 7 bases; junction bases not matched to a gene: 9. CDR3 length: 16 residues. The CDR3 DNA is TGTGCCAGTAGTCCACGAGGACTAGCGGGAAATAATGAGCAGTTCTTC. It encodes CASSPRGLAGNNEQFF.

This CDR3 reads CASSAGGAIETQYF. For the CDR3, the DNA is TGTGCCAGCAGTGCGGGGGGGGCGATCGAGACCCAGTACTTC. The V gene is TRBV7-3, the J gene TRBJ2-5, with TRBD2 matching over 9 bases. This CDR3 is built from 14 residues. The germline V gene has CDR1 SGHTA and CDR2 FQGTGA. With 6 bases clipped from V and 5 bases from J, the junction kept 7 bases outside the gene matches.

V and J are TRBV4-2 and TRBJ2-3; 13 bases are shared with TRBD2. In germline, CDR1 is LGHNA, CDR2 YNFKEQ. The CDR3 extends over 17 amino acids. V was pared by 1 base and J by 7 bases, with 8 bases of the junction left unmatched. The CDR3 nucleotides are TGTGCCAGCAGCCAAGGGCTCGGGACTAGCGGGACAAATACGCAGTATTTT. It is translated as CASSQGLGTSGTNTQYF.

V and J are TRBV29-1 and TRBJ1-3, with D possibly being TRBD1 (6 bases). This CDR3 is built from 13 residues. Germline values: CDR1 SQVTM, CDR2 ANQGSEA. V lost 6 bases and J lost 4, with 13 bases in between. The CDR3 nucleotides read TGCAGCGTGGGGGCCCACCTGGGAAACACCATATATTTT. Its translation is CSVGAHLGNTIYF.

Points on this clone: At one of its ends the junction is not consistent with the germline gene, which may arise from a read error. The sample has other DNA sequences that encode this CDR3 too. The rearrangement uses TRBV30 and TRBJ1-1, with no clear D. CDR1 GTSNPN and CDR2 SVGIG come from the germline V gene (reference sequence). The CDR3 has 13 residues. The CDR3, as DNA: TGTGCCTGGAGTCGGCAACAGAACACCGAAGCTTTCTTT. Its protein product is CAWSRQQNTEAFF.